The clone carrying this T cell receptor (beta chain) was found many times. The target antigen is unknown. The entry originates in a study of T cells in Graves' hyperthyroidism and ophthalmopathy. Across the study: Sampling of peripheral blood happened at initial diagnosis, prior to any treatment. Findings and caveats of the study: Peripheral blood also featured most of the thyroid clonotypes expanded above 0.001.

The CDR3 regions of TCR beta were amplified from RNA transcripts. Carried out on the TCR CDR3, a first-round RT-PCR used the HTBI primer set. TCRdb reprocessed the multiplex PCR reads with MiXCR, giving one entry per CDR3 protein. The table records 550,000 to 650,000 distinct CDR3 sequences, about 15% of them present only once. Trimming cost V 4 bases and J 3 bases, with 9 bases left between them. The CDR3 contains 14 residues. From germline, CDR1 is KGHDR and CDR2 SFDVKD. The sample consisted of blood. The chain is built from TRBV24-1 and TRBJ2-1; TRBD2 might be the D (5 bases). This TCR derives from a young woman with Graves' hyperthyroidism that later progressed to Graves' ophthalmopathy. CDR3 loop: CATSDGRDYNEQFF. The CDR3, as DNA: TGTGCCACCAGTGACGGACGGGACTACAATGAGCAGTTCTTC.